These 30 T cell receptor beta chains came from one sample sequenced in a study of control samples from healthy donors and cancer patients. TCRdb's table, derived via immunoSEQ multiplex PCR, lists solely in-frame clones and lacks some. The data show some 120,000 clones, around 87% seen once. What was sequenced was blood. These receptors were collected from a man between 60 and 70 years old in good health.

The chain carries TRBV30 and TRBJ2-7; D is perhaps TRBD1 (6 bases). Between the trimmed V and J ends, which lost 5 bases and 3 bases, there was a span of 14 bases. In germline, CDR1 is GTSNPN, CDR2 SVGIG (reference sequence). This CDR3 comprises 13 residues. The CDR3 DNA is TGTGCCTGGGATACAGGGAGTCTCTACGAGCAGTACTTC. It encodes CAWDTGSLYEQYF.

The chain couples TRBV28 to TRBJ1-4, with D hard to call. V lost 8 bases and J 6 bases, leaving 13 bases between the germline ends. The CDR3 has 13 residues. The germline V gene has CDR1 MDHEN and CDR2 SYDVKM. CDR3 DNA sequence: TGTGCCAGCCTCCGGGGATCCCATGAAAAACTGTTTTTT. Its protein is CASLRGSHEKLFF.

The J gene is TRBJ1-1, the V gene TRBV29-1, with D unclear. Germline V gives CDR1 SQVTM, CDR2 ANQGSEA. Trimming took off 7 bases at V and 1 base at J, with 16 bases between the two ends. The CDR3 contains 14 residues. This chain's CDR3 is CSAVAARGNTEAFF. The CDR3 DNA reads as TGCAGCGCGGTGGCTGCGCGGGGGAACACTGAAGCTTTCTTT.

The chain employs TRBV3-1 (or the pseudogene TRBV3-2) and TRBJ1-2; no clear D. The V end was cut by 1 base, the J end by 4 bases, with 10 bases between. This CDR3 region has 14 residues. Germline lookup yields CDR1 LGHDT and CDR2 YNNKEL (reference sequence). The CDR3 region is CASSQASGSYGYTF. CDR3 DNA sequence: TGTGCCAGCAGCCAAGCGTCGGGGAGCTATGGCTACACCTTC.

This clone was seen a few times. V is TRBV21-1 and J is TRBJ1-2; the D call TRBD1 from the table was never checked on the DNA. TRBV21-1 is reported as a pseudogene. The CDR3 has 17 residues. CDR3 sequence: CASSNAGTGGLVYGYTF. In DNA form, the CDR3 reads TGTGCCAGCAGCAATGCCGGGACAGGGGGCCTTGTCTATGGCTACACCTTC.

V usage is TRBV7-2 and J usage is TRBJ2-1; possibly TRBD1 for D (5 bases). CDR3 size: 13 residues. Trimming stripped 4 bases from V and 6 bases from J, with 10 bases between. Germline lookup yields CDR1 SGHTA and CDR2 FQGNSA. The CDR3 is CASSWGGVNEQFF. CDR3 DNA sequence: TGTGCCAGCAGCTGGGGCGGTGTCAATGAGCAGTTCTTC.

This clone was observed a single time. This chain joins TRBV30 and TRBJ2-7, with a possible D match to TRBD1 (6 bases). The CDR3 has 15 residues. Germline assignment: CDR1 GTSNPN and CDR2 SVGIG (reference sequence). Trimming cost V 0 bases and J 0 bases, with 12 bases left between them. The CDR3 DNA follows: TGTGCCTGGAGTGTACTAGGGGGTACCTCCTACGAGCAGTACTTC. It codes for CAWSVLGGTSYEQYF.

This sequence joins TRBV9 and TRBJ2-3; possibly TRBD1 or TRBD2 for D (6 bases each). Per germline, CDR1 SGDLS and CDR2 YYNGEE. Trimming removed 4 bases from V and 3 bases from J, with 15 bases in between. The CDR3 runs to 15 residues. The CDR3 DNA sequence: TGTGCCAGCAGCCAGTGGGGGGCCGAGACAGATACGCAGTATTTT. Its protein is CASSQWGAETDTQYF.

This rearrangement joins TRBV25-1 to TRBJ1-2; perhaps TRBD1 as D (5 bases). The CDR3 extends over 13 amino acids. The germline V gene encodes CDR1 MGHDK and CDR2 SYGVNS. The ends were cut back, 4 bases at V and 7 bases at J, with 13 bases in the middle. In DNA form, the CDR3 reads TGTGCCAGCAGTGGACAAGGGGAGGTTGGCTACACCTTC. Protein product: CASSGQGEVGYTF.

The rearrangement uses TRBV4-3 and TRBJ2-6; perhaps TRBD2 as D (5 bases). CDR3 size: 20 residues. CDR1 and CDR2 from the germline V gene are LGHNA and YSLEER. The V end lost 1 base, the J end lost 0 bases, and 19 bases lay between the germline ends. The CDR3 loop reads CASSQGGLAGDSSGANVLTF. The CDR3 nucleotides read TGCGCCAGCAGCCAAGGTGGATTGGCCGGGGATAGCTCTGGGGCCAACGTCCTGACTTTC.

The genes are TRBV21-1 and TRBJ2-1; TRBD1 is the table's D call, not checked against the DNA. TRBV21-1 is a known pseudogene. The CDR3 has 15 amino acids. The DNA for the CDR3 is TGTGCCAGCAGCAAAGATGGCAAGTCCTACAATGAGCAGTTCTTC. Its protein product is CASSKDGKSYNEQFF.

The chain couples TRBV5-6 to TRBJ1-5; D unresolved. The CDR3 spans 13 residues. V gave up 4 bases and J gave up 1 base, with 6 bases separating them. Per germline, CDR1 SGHDT and CDR2 YYEEEE. CDR3 loop: CASSLSSNQPQHF. The CDR3 DNA follows: TGTGCCAGCAGCCTTTCCAGCAATCAGCCCCAGCATTTT.

The gene calls are TRBV6-4 and TRBJ2-5; the D gene is possibly TRBD1 (5 bases). This CDR3 region has 18 residues. Trimming took 4 bases from V and 4 from J, leaving 25 bases between them. The germline gives CDR1 MRHNA, CDR2 SNTAGT. DNA for the CDR3: TGTGCCAGCAGTGCTCCCCACTTCGACAGTAGCCCGGGAGAGACCCAGTACTTC. Its translation is CASSAPHFDSSPGETQYF.

The chain combines TRBV4-1 with TRBJ2-7; D tentatively reads TRBD1 or TRBD2 (5 bases each). The CDR3 has 15 residues. The germline CDR1 and CDR2 sequences are MGHRA and YSYEKL. V lost 4 bases, J lost 2 bases, and 15 bases lay in between. The CDR3 DNA sequence: TGCGCCAGCAGCCGTGGTCCCGGGGACCCCTACGAGCAGTACTTC. It is translated as CASSRGPGDPYEQYF.

V gene TRBV28 combines with J gene TRBJ2-1, with 11 bases matching TRBD2. In germline, CDR1 is MDHEN, CDR2 SYDVKM. This CDR3 contains 13 residues. Trimming removed 2 bases from V and 10 bases from J; junction bases left unmatched: 1. CDR3 in DNA: TGTGCCAGCAGTTTAAGGACTAGCGGGGAGCAGTTCTTC. It encodes CASSLRTSGEQFF.

This CDR3 reads CASSLQGANQGNTEAFF. CDR3 bases: TGTGCCAGCAGTCTCCAGGGGGCAAATCAGGGGAACACTGAAGCTTTCTTT. The V gene is TRBV27, the J gene TRBJ1-1; 8 nucleotides agree with TRBD1. The germline gives CDR1 MNHEY, CDR2 SMNVEV (reference sequence). This CDR3 comprises 17 residues. V dropped 5 bases and J dropped 1; count of bases not matched to a gene: 12.

V gene TRBV11-2 combines with J gene TRBJ2-3; D is unresolved. From germline, CDR1 is SGHAT and CDR2 FQNNGV. The V and J ends lost 0 bases and 1 base respectively, with 14 bases between them. The CDR3 contains 17 residues. CDR3: CASSLDRVASGTDTQYF. The CDR3, as DNA: TGTGCCAGCAGCTTAGATCGGGTAGCCTCGGGCACAGATACGCAGTATTTT. Supplemented by reference TRBV11-2 and TRBJ2-3, the full variable domain reads EAGVAQSPRYKIIEKRQSVAFWCNPISGHATLYWYQQILGQGPKLLIQFQNNGVVDDSQLPKDRFSAERLKGVDSTLKIQPAKLEDSAVYLCASSLDRVASGTDTQYFGPGTRLTVL.

The chain is built from TRBV6-2 or TRBV6-3 and TRBJ1-5, with no clear D. Germline assignment: CDR1 MNHEY and CDR2 SVGEGT. The CDR3 extends over 14 amino acids. The V end was cut by 3 bases, the J end by 5 bases, with 11 bases between. For the CDR3, the DNA is TGTGCCAGCAGTTATAATCTGGATTATCAGCCCCAGCATTTT. Translation: CASSYNLDYQPQHF.

The V call is TRBV19, the J call TRBJ1-2, with 8 bases lining up with TRBD1. The CDR3 totals 13 residues. V was clipped by 6 bases and J by 5 bases; unmatched bases: 5. Germline V gene data show CDR1 as LNHDA and CDR2 as SQIVND (reference sequence). The CDR3 bases are TGTGCCAGTAGGGATGACAGGGGATATGGCTACACCTTC. The encoded protein is CASRDDRGYGYTF.

The gene calls are TRBV6-5 and TRBJ2-7; the D gene is possibly TRBD2 (6 bases). This CDR3 spans 14 amino acids. V was cut by 0 bases and J by 0 bases, with 6 bases left in between. Germline V gene lookup returns CDR1 MNHEY and CDR2 SVGAGI. The CDR3, as DNA: TGTGCCAGCAGTTACTCGACTAGCTCCTACGAGCAGTACTTC. Translating gives CASSYSTSSYEQYF.

DNA of the CDR3: TGTGCCAGCAGCTCAAGGGCGGACAAGGGAAACACCATATATTTT. It translates to CASSSRADKGNTIYF. The chain has TRBV7-2 and TRBJ1-3; the D gene is possibly TRBD1 (5 bases). This CDR3 has 15 amino acids. The germline V gene has CDR1 SGHTA and CDR2 FQGNSA. The V end was cut by 4 bases, the J end by 4 bases, with 14 bases between.

DNA for the CDR3: TGTGCCAGCAGCTTAGCCGGGGGTGAAGCTTTCTTT. It yields the protein CASSLAGGEAFF. This chain connects TRBV7-9 to TRBJ1-1; D might be TRBD1 (5 bases). Germline V gene sequence: CDR1 SEHNR, CDR2 FQNEAQ (reference sequence). V shed 0 bases and J shed 7 bases, with 6 bases lying between them. This CDR3 has 12 residues.

V gene TRBV5-1 combines with J gene TRBJ2-3; D unclear. The germline V and J ends were trimmed by 1 base and 2 bases, with 8 bases remaining between them. Germline CDR1 reads SGHRS; CDR2 reads YFSETQ. The CDR3 length is 14 residues. The CDR3 region is CASSLSTPTDTQYF. CDR3 in DNA: TGCGCCAGCAGCTTGTCTACCCCCACAGATACGCAGTATTTT.

The CDR3 sequence is CASRNPTGDHQPQHF. CDR3 in DNA: TGTGCCAGCAGAAACCCGACAGGGGACCATCAGCCCCAGCATTTT. The chain combines TRBV6-5 with TRBJ1-5; 8 nucleotides agree with TRBD1. Losses at the gene ends were 6 bases for V and 5 bases for J; bases not matched to a gene: 9. This CDR3 has 15 residues. Germline V gene sequence: CDR1 MNHEY, CDR2 SVGAGI.

This clone was seen once. The identical CDR3 is also encoded by other nucleotide sequences in the sample. V gene TRBV3-1 (or the pseudogene TRBV3-2) combines with J gene TRBJ1-6; the D is unclear. The CDR3 extends over 13 amino acids. CDR1 and CDR2 from the germline V gene are LGHDT and YNNKEL (reference sequence). The ends were cut back, 1 base at V and 8 bases at J, with 6 bases in the middle. CDR3 loop: CASSQVGDSPLHF. The CDR3, as DNA: TGTGCCAGCAGCCAAGTGGGCGATTCACCCCTCCACTTT.

The chain uses TRBV12-3 or TRBV12-4 and TRBJ2-7; D ambiguous. This CDR3 spans 12 amino acids. V lost 4 bases and J lost 6, with 10 bases in between. CDR3 sequence (DNA): TGTGCCAGCAGTTACTGGGAAAGCGAGCAGTACTTC. Translation gives CASSYWESEQYF.

V gene TRBV2 combines with J gene TRBJ1-4; no firm D call. The CDR3 covers 12 residues. Trimming removed 6 bases from V and 4 bases from J, with 6 bases in between. The germline V gene encodes CDR1 SNHLY and CDR2 FYNNEI. The CDR3 nucleotides read TGTGCCAGCAGGGGCGATAATGAAAAACTGTTTTTT. It yields the protein CASRGDNEKLFF.

The chain combines TRBV6-2 or TRBV6-3 with TRBJ1-2; D might be TRBD1 (6 bases). CDR1 and CDR2 from the germline V gene are MNHEY and SVGEGT. CDR3 size: 14 residues. V was clipped by 6 bases and J by 4 bases, with 15 bases between them. Written as DNA, the CDR3 is TGTGCCAGCAGCCAACTAACAGGGCCCTATGGCTACACCTTC. It translates to CASSQLTGPYGYTF.

The gene calls are TRBV21-1 and TRBJ2-1; the table's D call, TRBD1, has no DNA check behind it. TRBV21-1 is a recognized pseudogene. The CDR3 runs 17 residues. The CDR3 sequence: CASSRRKQESSYNEQFF. CDR3 in DNA: TGTGCCAGCAGCAGACGAAAACAGGAGAGCTCCTACAATGAGCAGTTCTTC.

The CDR3 loop reads CASSLAWSSNQPQHF. The CDR3 nucleotides are TGTGCCAGCAGCTTGGCCTGGTCTAGCAATCAGCCCCAGCATTTT. V gene TRBV5-6 combines with J gene TRBJ1-5, with D unclear. The CDR3 runs 15 residues. V lost 0 bases and J 0 bases, leaving 7 bases between the germline ends. CDR1 and CDR2 from the germline V gene are SGHDT and YYEEEE. The whole variable domain, remainder taken from reference TRBV5-6 and TRBJ1-5, is DAGVTQSPTHLIKTRGQQVTLRCSPKSGHDTVSWYQQALGQGPQFIFQYYEEEERQRGNFPDRFSGHQFPNYSSELNVNALLLGDSALYLCASSLAWSSNQPQHFGDGTRLSIL.